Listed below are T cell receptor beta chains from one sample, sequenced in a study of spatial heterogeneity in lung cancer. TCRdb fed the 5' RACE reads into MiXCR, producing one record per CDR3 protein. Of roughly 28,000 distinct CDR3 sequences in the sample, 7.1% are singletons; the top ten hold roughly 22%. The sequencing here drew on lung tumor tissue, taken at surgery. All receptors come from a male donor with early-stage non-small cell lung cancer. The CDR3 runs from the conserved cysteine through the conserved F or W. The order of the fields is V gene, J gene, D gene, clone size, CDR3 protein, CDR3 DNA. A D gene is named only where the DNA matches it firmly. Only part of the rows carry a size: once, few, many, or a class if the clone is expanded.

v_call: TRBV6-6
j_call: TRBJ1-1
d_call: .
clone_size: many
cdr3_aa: CASSYADTEAFF
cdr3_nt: TGTGCCAGCAGTTACGCCGACACTGAAGCTTTCTTT

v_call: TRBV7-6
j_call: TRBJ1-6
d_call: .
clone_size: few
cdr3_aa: CASSLGPYSPLHF
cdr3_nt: TGTGCCAGCAGCCTAGGGCCTTATTCACCCCTCCACTTT

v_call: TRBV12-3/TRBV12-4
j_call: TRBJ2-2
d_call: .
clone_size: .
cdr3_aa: CASSLRDTGELFF
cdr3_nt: TGTGCCAGCAGTTTACGGGACACCGGGGAGCTGTTTTTT

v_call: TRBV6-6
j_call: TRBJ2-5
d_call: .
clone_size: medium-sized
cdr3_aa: CASSHRDRETQYF
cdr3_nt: TGTGCCAGCAGCCATCGGGACCGAGAGACCCAGTACTTC

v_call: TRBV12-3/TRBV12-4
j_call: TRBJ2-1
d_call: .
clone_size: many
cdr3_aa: CASSFGGPYNEQFF
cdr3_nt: TGTGCCAGCAGTTTCGGGGGGCCTTACAATGAGCAGTTCTTC

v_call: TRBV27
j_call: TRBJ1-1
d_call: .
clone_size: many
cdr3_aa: CASSSRGGENTEAFF
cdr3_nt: TGTGCCAGCAGTTCCCGGGGCGGAGAGAACACTGAAGCTTTCTTT

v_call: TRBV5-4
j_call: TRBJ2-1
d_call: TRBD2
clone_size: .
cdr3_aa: CANSLDGGALNEQFF
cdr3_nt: TGTGCCAACAGCTTGGACGGGGGGGCCCTCAATGAGCAGTTCTTC

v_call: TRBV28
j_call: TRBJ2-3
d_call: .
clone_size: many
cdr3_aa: CASSPHRRGSTDTQYF
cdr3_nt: TGTGCCAGCAGTCCCCACAGGAGAGGTAGCACAGATACGCAGTATTTT

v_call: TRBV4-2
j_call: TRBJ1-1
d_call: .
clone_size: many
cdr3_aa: CASSFTGNTEAFF
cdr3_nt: TGTGCCAGCAGCTTTACAGGGAACACTGAAGCTTTCTTT

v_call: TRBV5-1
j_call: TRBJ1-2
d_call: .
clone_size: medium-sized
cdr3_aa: CASSLVSPEDGYTF
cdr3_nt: TGCGCCAGCAGCTTGGTTTCCCCAGAGGATGGCTACACCTTC

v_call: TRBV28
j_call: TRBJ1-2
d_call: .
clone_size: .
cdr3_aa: CASSPPDGIYYGYTF
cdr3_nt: TGTGCCAGCAGCCCCCCGGACGGGATTTACTATGGCTACACCTTC

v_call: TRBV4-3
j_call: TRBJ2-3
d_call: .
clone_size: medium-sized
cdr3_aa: CASSQSPQRYTDTQYF
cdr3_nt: TGCGCCAGCAGCCAATCACCCCAGCGGTACACAGATACGCAGTATTTT

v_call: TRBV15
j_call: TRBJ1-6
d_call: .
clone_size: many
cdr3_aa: CATTWDVLNSPLHF
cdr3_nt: TGTGCCACGACGTGGGATGTTTTGAATTCACCCCTCCACTTT

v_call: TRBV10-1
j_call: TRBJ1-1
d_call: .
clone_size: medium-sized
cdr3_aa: CASSDSTEAFF
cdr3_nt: TGCGCCAGCTCGGACAGCACTGAAGCTTTCTTT

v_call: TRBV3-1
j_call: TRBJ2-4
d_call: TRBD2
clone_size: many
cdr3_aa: CASSQDASGGSIQYF
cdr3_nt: TGTGCCAGCAGCCAAGACGCCAGCGGGGGGTCGATTCAGTACTTC

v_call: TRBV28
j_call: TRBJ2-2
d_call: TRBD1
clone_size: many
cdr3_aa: CASDRGSNTGELFF
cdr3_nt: TGTGCCAGTGACAGGGGTTCGAACACCGGGGAGCTGTTTTTT

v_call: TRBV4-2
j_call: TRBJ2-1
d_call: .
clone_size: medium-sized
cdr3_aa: CASSQGSLTDNEQFF
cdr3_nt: TGTGCCAGCAGCCAAGGGAGCTTAACGGACAATGAGCAGTTCTTC

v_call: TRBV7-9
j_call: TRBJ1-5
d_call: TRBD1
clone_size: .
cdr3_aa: CASSPTGGLDQPQHF
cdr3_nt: TGTGCCAGCAGCCCTACAGGGGGCCTTGATCAGCCCCAGCATTTT

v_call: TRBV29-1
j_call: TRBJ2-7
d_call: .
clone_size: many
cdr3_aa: CSVLQGPHEQYF
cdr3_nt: TGCAGCGTTTTACAGGGTCCCCACGAGCAGTACTTC

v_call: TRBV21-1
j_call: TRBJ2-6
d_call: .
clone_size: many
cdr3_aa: CASTNLDSGANVLTF
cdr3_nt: TGTGCCAGCACCAATCTAGACTCTGGGGCCAACGTCCTGACTTTC

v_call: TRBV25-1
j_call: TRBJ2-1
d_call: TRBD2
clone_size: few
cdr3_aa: CASSASTSGDNEQFF
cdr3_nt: TGTGCCAGCAGTGCCTCGACTAGCGGGGACAATGAGCAGTTCTTC

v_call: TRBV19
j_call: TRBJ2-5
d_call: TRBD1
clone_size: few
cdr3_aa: CASKRQGGQETQYF
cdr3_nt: TGTGCCAGTAAAAGACAGGGCGGTCAAGAGACCCAGTACTTC

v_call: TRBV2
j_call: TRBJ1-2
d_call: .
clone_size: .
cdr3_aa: CASSNDGPYGYTF
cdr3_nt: TGTGCCAGCAGTAATGACGGACCCTATGGCTACACCTTC

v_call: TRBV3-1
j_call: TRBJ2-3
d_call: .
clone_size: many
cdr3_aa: CASSRLADTQYF
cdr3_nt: TGTGCCAGCAGCCGACTCGCAGATACGCAGTATTTT

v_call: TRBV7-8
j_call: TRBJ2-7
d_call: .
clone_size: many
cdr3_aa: CASSCHEERENEQYF
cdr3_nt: TGTGCCAGCAGCTGCCACGAGGAGAGGGAGAACGAGCAGTACTTC

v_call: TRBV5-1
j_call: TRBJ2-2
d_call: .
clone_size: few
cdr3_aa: CASSLAKVLGANTGELFF
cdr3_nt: TGCGCCAGCAGCTTGGCCAAGGTATTGGGAGCGAACACCGGGGAGCTGTTTTTT

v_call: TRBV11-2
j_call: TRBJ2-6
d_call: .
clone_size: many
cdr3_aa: CASSSHRASGANVLTF
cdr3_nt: TGTGCCAGCAGCTCCCACAGGGCATCTGGGGCCAACGTCCTGACTTTC

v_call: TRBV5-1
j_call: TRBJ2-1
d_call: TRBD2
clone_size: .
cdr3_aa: CASSLPSRGGSVSEQFF
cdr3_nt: TGCGCCAGCAGCTTGCCATCGCGGGGGGGCAGCGTGAGTGAGCAGTTCTTC

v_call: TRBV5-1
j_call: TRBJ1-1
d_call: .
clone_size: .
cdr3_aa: CASSLSGWTTEAFF
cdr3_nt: TGCGCCAGCAGCTTGTCAGGGTGGACAACTGAAGCTTTCTTT

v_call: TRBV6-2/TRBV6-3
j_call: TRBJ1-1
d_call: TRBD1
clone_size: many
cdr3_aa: CASSYRTGRTEAFF
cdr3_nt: TGTGCCAGCAGTTACCGGACAGGTCGCACTGAAGCTTTCTTT

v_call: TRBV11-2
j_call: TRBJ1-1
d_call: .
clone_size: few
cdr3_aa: CASSLVVGEFYNTEAFF
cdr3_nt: TGTGCCAGCAGCTTAGTAGTGGGGGAGTTTTACAACACTGAAGCTTTCTTT

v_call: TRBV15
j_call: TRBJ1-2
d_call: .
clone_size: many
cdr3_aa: CATSRDTVNYGYTF
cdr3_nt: TGTGCCACCAGCAGAGATACAGTCAACTATGGCTACACCTTC

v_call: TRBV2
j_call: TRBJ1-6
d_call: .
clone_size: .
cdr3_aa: CASSEEGVGNSPLHF
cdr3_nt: TGTGCCAGCAGTGAAGAAGGGGTCGGGAATTCACCCCTCCACTTT

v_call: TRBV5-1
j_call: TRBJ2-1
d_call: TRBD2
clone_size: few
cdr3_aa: CASSLGSGGDNEQFF
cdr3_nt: TGCGCCAGCAGCTTGGGAAGCGGGGGAGACAATGAGCAGTTCTTC

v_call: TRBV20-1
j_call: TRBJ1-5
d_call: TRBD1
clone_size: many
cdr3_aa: CSAPPSGGQPQHF
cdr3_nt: TGCAGTGCTCCTCCCTCAGGGGGTCAGCCCCAGCATTTT